Below are 30 T cell receptor beta chains sequenced from a single sample in a study of T cell responses to AZD1222 COVID-19 vaccine (dated by TCRdb to 2020 to 2023). Library preparation used the immunoSEQ multiplex PCR assay. TCRdb stores this immuneACCESS table with in-frame sequences only. Part of the clones is absent; in the studies checked, under half of the shortfall reflects unresolved V genes, and no reason is known for the rest. Here the sample has about 91,000 clones; about 88% occur a single time. The ten largest clonotypes hold 15% to 20% of the sample. Taken with the paper, the label for time point translates to: baseline before first vaccination. This specimen consisted of peripheral blood, obtained on day 0 of AZD1222 vaccination. The receptors come from an adult in good health.

The chain recombines TRBV15 with TRBJ2-1, with D unresolved. The CDR3 length is 11 residues. Trimming shortened V by 6 bases and J by 4 bases, and 4 bases separated the two germline ends. Germline loops: CDR1 LNHNV, CDR2 YYDKDF (reference sequence). CDR3 DNA: TGTGCCACCAGTTCTTACAATGAGCAGTTCTTC. Its translation: CATSSYNEQFF.

The chain links TRBV4-1 to TRBJ1-3; the D is unclear. Germline CDR1 reads MGHRA; CDR2 reads YSYEKL. The CDR3 runs to 16 residues. V gave up 1 base and J gave up 0 bases, with 10 bases separating them. CDR3 coding DNA: TGCGCCAGCAGCCAAGTTGGTTACAGCTCTGGAAACACCATATATTTT. Translation: CASSQVGYSSGNTIYF.

V usage is TRBV9 and J usage is TRBJ1-2; 7 bases map to TRBD1. The CDR3 runs to 15 residues. Trimming took 2 bases from V and 8 from J; bases not matched to a gene: 12. The germline gives CDR1 SGDLS, CDR2 YYNGEE. Written as DNA, the CDR3 is TGTGCCAGCAGCGTTCAGGGGACAGACGCTTACGGCTACACCTTC. Translated: CASSVQGTDAYGYTF.

This clone was recorded at least ten times. This chain links TRBV19 with TRBJ1-1; a weak D match, TRBD1 (5 bases). Germline CDR1 reads LNHDA; CDR2 reads SQIVND (reference sequence). V gave up 6 bases and J gave up 5 bases, with 7 bases separating them. This CDR3 contains 11 residues. CDR3 DNA: TGTGCCAGTAGCCAGGGTACTGAAGCTTTCTTT. Protein: CASSQGTEAFF. Variable domain in full (rest from reference TRBV19 and TRBJ1-1): DGGITQSPKYLFRKEGQNVTLSCEQNLNHDAMYWYRQDPGQGLRLIYYSQIVNDFQKGDIAEGYSVSREKKESFPLTVTSAQKNPTAFYLCASSQGTEAFFGQGTRLTVV.

This chain uses TRBV15 with TRBJ1-5; D is uncertain. Germline V gives CDR1 LNHNV, CDR2 YYDKDF (reference sequence). The CDR3 has 14 amino acids. The V end was cut by 0 bases, the J end by 7 bases, with 10 bases between. CDR3 bases: TGTGCCACCAGCAGAGATCCCAGGCCACAGCCCCAGCATTTT. It encodes CATSRDPRPQPQHF.

J is TRBJ2-5 and V is TRBV3-1 (or the pseudogene TRBV3-2); 7 nucleotides match TRBD2. The CDR3 has 14 residues. Germline V gives CDR1 LGHDT, CDR2 YNNKEL (reference sequence). Germline trimming cut 5 bases from V and 4 bases from J; bases unmatched to any gene: 7. The CDR3, as DNA: TGTGCCAGCAGCTTAACTAGCGACGGAGAGACCCAGTACTTC. Residues: CASSLTSDGETQYF.

The chain couples TRBV6-4 to TRBJ2-1; D not resolved. Germline assignment: CDR1 MRHNA and CDR2 SNTAGT. The CDR3 is 13 residues long. V lost 4 bases and J 5 bases, leaving 9 bases between the germline ends. The DNA for the CDR3 is TGTGCCAGCAGTGTCACACTCAACAATGAGCAGTTCTTC. The encoded protein is CASSVTLNNEQFF.

The genes are TRBV16 and TRBJ2-5, with unresolved D. CDR1 is KGHSY, CDR2 FQNENV, per germline. CDR3 length: 17 residues. The V end lost 1 base, the J end lost 5 bases, and 20 bases lay between the germline ends. The CDR3 protein is CASSQFPRVLGQETQYF. DNA of the CDR3: TGTGCCAGCAGCCAATTCCCCCGGGTCCTCGGTCAGGAGACCCAGTACTTC.

The chain couples TRBV11-2 to TRBJ2-1; D is unresolved. CDR3 length: 11 residues. CDR1 SGHAT and CDR2 FQNNGV come from the germline V gene. Trimming left V 7 bases short and J 6 bases short, with 7 bases between. The CDR3, as DNA: TGTGCCAGCAAATCCCTCAATGAGCAGTTCTTC. It translates to CASKSLNEQFF.

The chain carries TRBV10-1 and TRBJ2-5; D unresolved. Germline V gene lookup returns CDR1 WNHNN and CDR2 SYGVQD (reference sequence). Trimming cost V 4 bases and J 5 bases, with 14 bases left between them. The CDR3 runs to 14 residues. The CDR3 protein is CASSVEGPGETQYF. CDR3 bases: TGCGCCAGCAGTGTTGAAGGTCCTGGGGAGACCCAGTACTTC.

This clone has more than one count but fewer than ten. The sample holds other DNA sequences that translate to the same CDR3. This rearrangement joins TRBV28 to TRBJ2-7; D is possibly TRBD1 (6 bases). Germline V lookup: CDR1 MDHEN, CDR2 SYDVKM. Trimming shortened V by 5 bases and J by 4 bases, and 12 bases separated the two germline ends. The CDR3 runs 13 residues. CDR3 DNA sequence: TGTGCCAGCAGTCCCGGACAGACGTACGAGCAGTACTTC. Protein sequence: CASSPGQTYEQYF. The full variable domain, rest sourced from reference TRBV28 and TRBJ2-7, is DVKVTQSSRYLVKRTGEKVFLECVQDMDHENMFWYRQDPGLGLRLIYFSYDVKMKEKGDIPEGYSVSREKKERFSLILESASTNQTSMYLCASSPGQTYEQYFGPGTRLTVT.

This sequence joins TRBV5-8 and TRBJ1-2; D is unclear. The length of the CDR3 is 13 residues. Deletions cut 4 bases from V and 5 bases from J, with 12 bases between. Germline-derived CDR1 and CDR2 are SGHTS and YDEGEE. CDR3 protein: CASSPSSRYGYTF. As DNA, the CDR3 is TGTGCCAGCAGCCCATCTTCGCGGTATGGCTACACCTTC. The whole variable domain, remainder taken from reference TRBV5-8 and TRBJ1-2, is EAGVTQSPTHLIKTRGQQATLRCSPISGHTSVYWYQQALGLGLQFLLWYDEGEERNRGNFPPRFSGRQFPNYSSELNVNALELEDSALYLCASSPSSRYGYTFGSGTRLTVV.

The table lists this clone with a few counts. CDR3 nucleotide sequence: TGTGCCAGCAGTTATGGTGGCAACACTGAAGCTTTCTTT. It translates to CASSYGGNTEAFF. J is TRBJ1-1 and V is TRBV6-1; unclear D gene. Germline V gene data show CDR1 as MNHNS and CDR2 as SASEGT. There are 13 residues in the CDR3. Trimming removed 5 bases at V and 2 bases at J, with 9 bases between.

The CDR3 loop is CASSLGGTGLDYGYTF. CDR3 nucleotide sequence: TGTGCCAGCAGCTTAGGGGGGACAGGCCTTGATTATGGCTACACCTTC. The genes are TRBV7-8 and TRBJ1-2; 8 bases match TRBD1. Germline V lookup: CDR1 SGHVS, CDR2 FQNEAQ. This CDR3 is 16 amino acids long. The junction had 9 bases not matched to a gene; V was cut back by 1 base and J by 5 bases.

The V call is TRBV7-3, the J call TRBJ1-2; D is ambiguous. The length of the CDR3 is 14 residues. The V end was cut by 1 base, the J end by 2 bases, with 8 bases between. Germline CDR1 SGHTA, CDR2 FQGTGA. The CDR3 is CASSLMGGNYGYTF. The CDR3, as DNA: TGTGCCAGCAGCTTAATGGGCGGAAACTATGGCTACACCTTC.

J is TRBJ2-2 and V is TRBV28; a possible D gene is TRBD2 (5 bases). This CDR3 has 15 residues. Trimming cost V 5 bases and J 1 base, with 11 bases left between them. Germline V gene data show CDR1 as MDHEN and CDR2 as SYDVKM. The chain's CDR3 is CASSRSGWNTGELFF. The CDR3, as DNA: TGTGCCAGCAGTCGAAGCGGCTGGAACACCGGGGAGCTGTTTTTT.

The CDR3 protein is CASSLDSYYNEQFF. CDR3 nucleotide sequence: TGCGCCAGCAGCTTGGACAGCTACTACAATGAGCAGTTCTTC. The chain combines TRBV5-1 with TRBJ2-1, with D hard to call. V was pared by 0 bases and J by 3 bases, with 7 bases between. The CDR3 runs to 14 residues. CDR1 is SGHRS, CDR2 YFSETQ, per germline.

The V gene is TRBV29-1, the J gene TRBJ2-5; 10 positions agree with TRBD1. The CDR3 length is 15 residues. Germline V CDR1 and CDR2: SQVTM, ANQGSEA. The V gene end was trimmed by 7 bases and the J gene end by 1 base; junction bases not matched to a gene: 9. As DNA, the CDR3 is TGCAGCGAGAGAGCCGGGACAGGGGCCCAAGAGACCCAGTACTTC. Translation: CSERAGTGAQETQYF. The complete variable domain, with remaining parts taken from reference TRBV29-1 and TRBJ2-5, reads SAVISQKPSRDICQRGTSLTIQCQVDSQVTMMFWYRQQPGQSLTLIATANQGSEATYESGFVIDKFPISRPNLTFSTLTVSNMSPEDSSIYLCSERAGTGAQETQYFGPGTRLLVL.

The chain carries TRBV6-5 and TRBJ2-7; possibly TRBD2 for D (5 bases). The CDR3 runs to 14 residues. CDR1 and CDR2 from the germline V gene are MNHEY and SVGAGI. Trimming cost V 6 bases and J 4 bases, with 16 bases left between them. The CDR3 coding sequence is TGTGCCAGCAGACTAGGCAGAGACAATTACGAGCAGTACTTC. Protein sequence: CASRLGRDNYEQYF.

CDR3 in amino acids: CASSPRPYSQVADEQYF. The CDR3 nucleotides are TGCGCCAGCAGCCCTCGGCCCTACTCGCAAGTTGCTGACGAGCAGTACTTC. This chain connects TRBV4-1 to TRBJ2-7; no definite D call. Germline CDR1 reads MGHRA; CDR2 reads YSYEKL. The CDR3 is 17 residues long. Trimming shortened V by 4 bases and J by 5 bases, and 24 bases separated the two germline ends.

As for this clone: In the same sample, other DNA sequences code for this CDR3. The chain combines TRBV18 with TRBJ2-7; 7 nucleotides match TRBD1. V lost 3 bases to trimming and J lost 3 bases; unmatched junction nucleotides: 2. The CDR3 spans 13 residues. The germline gives CDR1 KGHSH, CDR2 LQKENI. The CDR3 coding sequence is TGTGCCAGCTCACCGAGACAGGGCTACGAGCAGTACTTC. Protein: CASSPRQGYEQYF.

The CDR3 sequence is CASSEGWSNQPQHF. The CDR3 bases are TGTGCCAGCAGTGAGGGCTGGAGCAATCAGCCCCAGCATTTT. The V gene is TRBV27, the J gene TRBJ1-5; D gene ambiguous. CDR1 and CDR2 from the germline V gene are MNHEY and SMNVEV (reference sequence). This CDR3 comprises 14 residues. Trimming took 5 bases from V and 1 from J, leaving 9 bases between them.

The V gene is TRBV5-1, the J gene TRBJ1-2; 8 bases are shared with TRBD1. In germline, CDR1 is SGHRS, CDR2 YFSETQ. The J segment lost 7 bases and the V segment lost 0 bases, leaving 5 bases of the junction unmatched. This CDR3 has 14 amino acids. The CDR3, as DNA: TGCGCCAGCAGCTTGGACAGGGGGGGAAGTGGCTACACCTTC. It yields the protein CASSLDRGGSGYTF. Full variable domain (outside the CDR3, taken from reference TRBV5-1 and TRBJ1-2): KAGVTQTPRYLIKTRGQQVTLSCSPISGHRSVSWYQQTPGQGLQFLFEYFSETQRNKGNFPGRFSGRQFSNSRSEMNVSTLELGDSALYLCASSLDRGGSGYTFGSGTRLTVV.

Only a few counts were recorded for this clone. The V gene is TRBV7-8, the J gene TRBJ2-7; perhaps TRBD1 as D (5 bases). Looked up from germline, CDR1 is SGHVS and CDR2 is FQNEAQ. V dropped 0 bases and J dropped 2 bases, with 11 bases sitting between them. CDR3 length equals 15 residues. The CDR3 region is CASSLAAGIPYEQYF. The CDR3 DNA reads TGTGCCAGCAGCTTAGCGGCAGGGATTCCCTACGAGCAGTACTTC.

The chain employs TRBV5-1 and TRBJ2-3, with 16 positions matching TRBD2. Germline CDR1 is SGHRS and CDR2 is YFSETQ. Trimming removed 4 bases from V and 1 base from J; junction bases left unmatched: 6. There are 18 residues in the CDR3. CDR3 nucleotide sequence: TGCGCCAGCAGCCTAGGGACTAGCGGGAGGGCCCGCACAGATACGCAGTATTTT. Translating it yields CASSLGTSGRARTDTQYF.

The V gene is TRBV6-6, the J gene TRBJ2-1; perhaps TRBD2 as D (6 bases). CDR1 and CDR2 from the germline V gene are MNHNY and SVGAGI (reference sequence). Trimming took off 6 bases at V and 1 base at J, with 16 bases between the two ends. The CDR3 is made up of 16 amino acids. The CDR3 region is CASSTPLAESYNEQFF. The CDR3 coding sequence is TGTGCCAGCAGCACCCCCTTAGCGGAATCCTACAATGAGCAGTTCTTC.

The chain carries TRBV18 and TRBJ2-3; TRBD2 is a possible D gene (8 bases). The CDR3 covers 16 residues. CDR1 is KGHSH, CDR2 LQKENI, per germline. V was shortened by 3 bases and J by 6 bases, with 19 bases between the two germline ends. The CDR3 spells CASSPRSGGGRDTQYF. CDR3 in DNA: TGTGCCAGCTCACCCCGATCGGGAGGGGGCAGGGATACGCAGTATTTT.

The genes are TRBV6-5 and TRBJ2-1; 8 nucleotides agree with TRBD1. V dropped 7 bases and J dropped 2; count of bases not matched to a gene: 7. The CDR3 contains 15 residues. Germline V CDR1 and CDR2: MNHEY, SVGAGI. This chain's CDR3 is CASTRDRGPYNEQFF. The CDR3 nucleotides are TGTGCCAGCACCCGAGACAGGGGACCCTACAATGAGCAGTTCTTC.

V gene TRBV13 combines with J gene TRBJ1-5, with TRBD1 matching 7 bases. The CDR3 is 17 residues long. V trimming: 4 bases; J trimming: 7 bases; junction bases outside the gene matches: 16. The germline V gene has CDR1 PRHDT and CDR2 FYEKMQ (reference sequence). Here the CDR3 DNA reads TGTGCCAGCAGCTCCCCCGACAGGGAGATCCAAAGACAGCCCCAGCATTTT. It specifies CASSSPDREIQRQPQHF.

The genes are TRBV3-1 (or the pseudogene TRBV3-2) and TRBJ2-3; 7 nucleotides match TRBD2. Per germline, CDR1 LGHDT and CDR2 YNNKEL (reference sequence). Trimming at V came to 1 base and at J to 7 bases, leaving 11 bases not matched to a gene. The CDR3 loop spans 16 amino acids. CDR3 residues: CASSQAPAGGGYTQYF. CDR3 bases: TGTGCCAGCAGCCAAGCTCCCGCTGGCGGGGGATATACGCAGTATTTT.